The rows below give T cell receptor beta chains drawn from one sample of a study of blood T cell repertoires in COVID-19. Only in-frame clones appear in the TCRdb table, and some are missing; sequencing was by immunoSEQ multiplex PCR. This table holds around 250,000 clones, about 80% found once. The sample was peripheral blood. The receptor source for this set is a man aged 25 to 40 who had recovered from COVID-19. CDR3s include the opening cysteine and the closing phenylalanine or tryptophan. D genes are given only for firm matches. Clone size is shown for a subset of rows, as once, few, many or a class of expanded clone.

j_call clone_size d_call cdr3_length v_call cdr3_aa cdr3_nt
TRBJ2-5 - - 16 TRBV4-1 CASSQGQGLEQETQYF TGCGCCAGCAGCCAGGGCCAGGGACTCGAACAAGAGACCCAGTACTTC
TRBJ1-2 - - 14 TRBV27 CASSRSQDNYGYTF TGTGCCAGCAGTCGGTCCCAAGATAACTATGGCTACACCTTC
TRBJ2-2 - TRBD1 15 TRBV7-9 CASSPGTGPHGELFF TGTGCCAGCAGCCCCGGGACAGGGCCCCACGGGGAGCTGTTTTTT
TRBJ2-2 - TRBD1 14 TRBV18 CASSPDRLTGELFF TGTGCCAGCTCTCCGGACAGGCTGACCGGGGAGCTGTTTTTT
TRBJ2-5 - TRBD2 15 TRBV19 CASSIARTSVETQYF TGTGCCAGTAGTATAGCGCGGACTAGCGTGGAGACCCAGTACTTC
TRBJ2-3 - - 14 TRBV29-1 CSVHQGAGLYTQYF TGCAGCGTCCACCAGGGCGCGGGGCTCTATACGCAGTATTTT
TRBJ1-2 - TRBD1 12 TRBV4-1 CASSPQGASYTF TGCGCCAGCAGCCCCCAGGGGGCAAGCTACACCTTC
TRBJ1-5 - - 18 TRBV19 CASSISGGRPYSNQPQHF TGTGCCAGTAGTATATCGGGCGGGCGCCCTTATAGCAATCAGCCCCAGCATTTT
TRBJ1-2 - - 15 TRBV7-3 CASSPSTGSNYGYTF TGTGCCAGCAGCCCATCTACAGGGTCCAACTATGGCTACACCTTC
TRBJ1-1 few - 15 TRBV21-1 CASRTVPGWNTEAFF TGTGCCAGCAGGACGGTCCCGGGGTGGAACACTGAAGCTTTCTTT
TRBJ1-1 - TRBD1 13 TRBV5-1 CASSTRDRRKAFF TGCGCCAGCAGCACCCGGGACAGACGCAAAGCTTTCTTT
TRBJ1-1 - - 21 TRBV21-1 CASSKGLDLWDRGFMNTEAFF TGTGCCAGCAGCAAGGGTTTGGATTTATGGGACAGGGGATTCATGAACACTGAAGCTTTCTTT
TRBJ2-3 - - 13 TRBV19 CATGAGVADTQYF TGTGCCACAGGGGCCGGGGTAGCAGATACGCAGTATTTT
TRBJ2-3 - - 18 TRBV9 CASSVGLKGGLSTDTQYF TGTGCCAGCAGCGTAGGTTTAAAGGGGGGGCTAAGCACAGATACGCAGTATTTT
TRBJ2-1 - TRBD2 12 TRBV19 CASSGTTNEQFF TGTGCCAGTAGTGGGACTACCAATGAGCAGTTCTTC
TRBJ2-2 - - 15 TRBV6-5 CASGANEGDTGELFF TGTGCCAGCGGGGCGAACGAGGGGGATACCGGGGAGCTGTTTTTT
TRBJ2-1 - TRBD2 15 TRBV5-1 CASSFETSGYNEQFF TGCGCCAGCAGCTTCGAGACTAGCGGTTACAATGAGCAGTTCTTC
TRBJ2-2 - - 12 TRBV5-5 CASSALGGELFF TGTGCCAGCAGCGCACTTGGCGGGGAGCTGTTTTTT
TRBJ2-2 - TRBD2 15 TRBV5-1 CASSLGLAGAGELFF TGCGCCAGCAGCTTGGGGCTAGCGGGGGCCGGGGAGCTGTTTTTT
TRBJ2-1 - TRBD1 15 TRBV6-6 CASSYDRGAYNEQFF TGTGCCAGCAGTTACGACAGGGGCGCCTACAATGAGCAGTTCTTC
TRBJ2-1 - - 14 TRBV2 CASSSQTTGNEQFF TGTGCCAGCAGCTCACAGACTACTGGAAATGAGCAGTTCTTC
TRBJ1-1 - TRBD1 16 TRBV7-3 CASSASGQGADTEAFF TGTGCCAGCAGCGCATCTGGACAGGGGGCTGACACTGAAGCTTTCTTT
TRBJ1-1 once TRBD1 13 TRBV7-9 CASRLGQGGRAFF TGTGCCAGCAGACTGGGACAGGGCGGCAGGGCTTTCTTT
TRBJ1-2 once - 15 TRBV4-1 CASSQVGGGPYGYTF TGCGCCAGCAGCCAAGTGGGAGGAGGGCCCTATGGCTACACCTTC
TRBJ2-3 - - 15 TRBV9 CASRPDLGVGDTQYF TGTGCCAGTCGCCCTGACCTGGGCGTTGGCGATACGCAGTATTTT
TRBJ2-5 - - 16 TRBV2 CASPLDRTDKGETQYF TGTGCCAGCCCACTTGATCGGACCGATAAGGGGGAGACCCAGTACTTC
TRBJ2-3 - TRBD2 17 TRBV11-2 CASSPGLAGTSTDTQYF TGTGCCAGCAGCCCCGGGCTAGCGGGGACTAGCACAGATACGCAGTATTTT
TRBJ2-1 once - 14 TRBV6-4 CASSDGPLNNEQFF TGTGCCAGCAGTGACGGGCCCTTAAACAATGAGCAGTTCTTC
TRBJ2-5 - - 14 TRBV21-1 CASSGLAGTETQYF TGTGCCAGCAGCGGACTAGCGGGGACTGAGACCCAGTACTTC
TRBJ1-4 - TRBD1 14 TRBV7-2 CASSPDRGHEKLFF TGTGCCAGCAGCCCGGACAGGGGGCATGAAAAACTGTTTTTT
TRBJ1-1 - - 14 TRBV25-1 CASSEWTENTEAFF TGTGCCAGCAGTGAATGGACAGAGAACACTGAAGCTTTCTTT
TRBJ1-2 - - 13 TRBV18 CASSQGLDYGYTF TGTGCCAGCTCACAGGGACTCGACTATGGCTACACCTTC
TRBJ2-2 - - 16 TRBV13 CASSYGRGVGPGELFF TGTGCCAGCAGCTACGGACGGGGAGTTGGTCCCGGGGAGCTGTTTTTT
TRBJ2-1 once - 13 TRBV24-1 CATSDSGDGEQFF TGTGCCACCAGTGATAGCGGTGATGGTGAGCAGTTCTTC
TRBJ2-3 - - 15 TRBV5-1 CASSWENGREYTQYF TGCGCCAGCAGCTGGGAGAACGGAAGGGAGTATACGCAGTATTTT
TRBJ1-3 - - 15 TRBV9 CASSPYSRYGNTIYF TGTGCCAGCAGCCCATACTCCAGGTACGGAAACACCATATATTTT
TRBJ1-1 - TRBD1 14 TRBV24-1 CATSAGQGGTEAFF TGTGCCACCAGCGCCGGACAGGGTGGCACTGAAGCTTTCTTT
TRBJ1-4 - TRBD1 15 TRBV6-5 CASITSGTGAEKLFF TGTGCCAGCATCACGTCCGGGACAGGTGCCGAAAAACTGTTTTTT
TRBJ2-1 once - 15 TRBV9 CASSVRDRLDNEQFF TGTGCCAGCAGCGTTCGGGACAGACTAGACAATGAGCAGTTCTTC
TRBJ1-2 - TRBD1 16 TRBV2 CASYSGTGGTNYGYTF TGTGCCTCATATTCCGGGACAGGGGGCACTAACTATGGCTACACCTTC
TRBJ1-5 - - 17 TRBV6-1 CASSEQREASSNQPQHF TGTGCCAGCAGTGAACAACGGGAGGCATCATCTAATCAGCCCCAGCATTTT
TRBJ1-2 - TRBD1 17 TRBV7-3 CASSPNRQGLTNYGYTF TGTGCCAGCAGCCCTAACAGACAGGGGCTAACGAACTATGGCTACACCTTC
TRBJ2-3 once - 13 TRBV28 CASSSSSTDTQYF TGTGCCAGCAGTTCCTCCTCCACAGATACGCAGTATTTT
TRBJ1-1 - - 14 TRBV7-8 CASSLEGVRTEAFF TGTGCCAGCAGCCTGGAAGGGGTCCGAACTGAAGCTTTCTTT
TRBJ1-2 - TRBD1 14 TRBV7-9 CASSLAGTEYGYTF TGTGCCAGCAGCTTAGCCGGGACAGAGTATGGCTACACCTTC
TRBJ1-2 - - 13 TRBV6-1 CASSEANLRGYTF TGTGCCAGCAGTGAAGCGAACTTGCGGGGCTACACCTTC
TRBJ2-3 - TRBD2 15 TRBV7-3 CASSFSGGYTDTQYF TGTGCCAGCAGCTTTAGCGGGGGATACACAGATACGCAGTATTTT
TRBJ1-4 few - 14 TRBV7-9 CASSLGAANEKLFF TGTGCCAGCAGCTTGGGGGCAGCTAATGAAAAACTGTTTTTT
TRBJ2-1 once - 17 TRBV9 CASSVHITSFGANEQFF TGTGCCAGCAGCGTACACATCACTAGCTTCGGGGCCAATGAGCAGTTCTTC
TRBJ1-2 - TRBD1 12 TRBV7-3 CASSSRQGSYTF TGTGCCAGCAGCTCAAGACAGGGAAGCTACACCTTC
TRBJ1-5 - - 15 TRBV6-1 CASSEWPDSNQPQHF TGTGCCAGCAGTGAATGGCCCGATAGCAATCAGCCCCAGCATTTT
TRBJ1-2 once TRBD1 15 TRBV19 CASSNTGQGEIGYTF TGTGCCAGTAGTAATACGGGACAGGGAGAAATTGGCTACACCTTC
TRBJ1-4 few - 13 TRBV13 CASSMPPGEKLFF TGTGCCAGCAGCATGCCGCCCGGGGAAAAACTGTTTTTT